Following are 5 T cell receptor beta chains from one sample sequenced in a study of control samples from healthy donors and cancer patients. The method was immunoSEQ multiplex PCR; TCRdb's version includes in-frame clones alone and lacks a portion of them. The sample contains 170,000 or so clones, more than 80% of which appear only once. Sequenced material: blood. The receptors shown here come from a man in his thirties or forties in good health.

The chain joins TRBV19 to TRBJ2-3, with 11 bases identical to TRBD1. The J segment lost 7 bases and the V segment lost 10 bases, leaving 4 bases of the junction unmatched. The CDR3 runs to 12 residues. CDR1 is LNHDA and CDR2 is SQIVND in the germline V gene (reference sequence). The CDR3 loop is CATRTGGNTQYF. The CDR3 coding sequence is TGTGCCACGCGGACAGGGGGCAATACGCAGTATTTT.

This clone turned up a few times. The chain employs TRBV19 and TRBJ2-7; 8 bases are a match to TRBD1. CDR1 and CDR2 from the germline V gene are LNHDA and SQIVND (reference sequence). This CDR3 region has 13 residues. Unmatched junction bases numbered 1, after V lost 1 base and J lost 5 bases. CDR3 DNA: TGTGCCAGTAGTATAGCAGGGGGCGACGAGCAGTACTTC. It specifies CASSIAGGDEQYF.

The CDR3 reads CASSLNSGYTF. The CDR3 DNA sequence: TGTGCCAGTAGTCTGAATTCTGGCTACACCTTC. The chain recombines TRBV19 with TRBJ1-2; D not resolved. CDR1 LNHDA and CDR2 SQIVND come from the germline V gene (reference sequence). The CDR3 is 11 residues long. V lost 5 bases and J lost 7, with 8 bases in between.

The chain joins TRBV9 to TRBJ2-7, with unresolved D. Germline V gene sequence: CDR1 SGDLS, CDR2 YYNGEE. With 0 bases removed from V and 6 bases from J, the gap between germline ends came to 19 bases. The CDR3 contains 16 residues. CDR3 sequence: CASSVDGVSRKSEQYF. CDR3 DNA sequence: TGTGCCAGCAGCGTAGATGGCGTGTCTAGAAAGTCCGAGCAGTACTTC.

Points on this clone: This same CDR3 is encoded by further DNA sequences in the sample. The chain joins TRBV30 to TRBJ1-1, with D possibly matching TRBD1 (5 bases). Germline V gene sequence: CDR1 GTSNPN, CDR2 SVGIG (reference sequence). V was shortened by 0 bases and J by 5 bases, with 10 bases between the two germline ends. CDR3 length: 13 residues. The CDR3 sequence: CAWSVRGGTEAFF. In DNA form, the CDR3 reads TGTGCCTGGAGTGTAAGGGGCGGGACTGAAGCTTTCTTT.